This TCR beta chain was identified during a study of blood T cell repertoires in COVID-19. On the study more broadly: T cells, B-cell-depleted T cells, or PBMCs provided the cDNA or gDNA that served as material.

Germline CDR1 LGHDT, CDR2 YNNKEL (reference sequence). The CDR3 is 16 residues long. With 4 bases clipped from V and 1 base from J, the junction kept 6 bases outside the gene matches. Clones were read by immunoSEQ multiplex PCR, and TCRdb kept only the in-frame ones, dropping some. The data contain approximately 68,000 clones, around 80% of them singletons. The source material was peripheral blood. The chain combines TRBV3-1 (or the pseudogene TRBV3-2) with TRBJ2-7, with 11 bases aligning to TRBD2. The receptor comes from a human donor in a cohort sampled during active COVID-19. As DNA, the CDR3 is TGTGCCAGCAGCCCCACGAGACTAGCGGGATCCTACGAGCAGTACTTC. Its translation is CASSPTRLAGSYEQYF.